This entry features one T cell receptor (beta chain) sequence. The antigen is not known. This table comes from immunoSEQ multiplex PCR, and its TCRdb copy is limited to in-frame clones, with some not included. The sample has about 39,000 clones; about 76% are singletons. These data are taken from a study of neoadjuvant anti-PD-1 for oral cavity cancer. Across the study: Before surgery, most patients got three to four biweekly 3 mg/kg nivolumab doses.

The study, taken as a whole, reports: After neoadjuvant nivolumab, PBMC T cell clonality was significantly higher in non-responders than responders.

Time point given: after neoadjuvant nivolumab, at surgical resection. The patients had HPV-negative, locally advanced oral cavity squamous cell carcinoma. V lost 5 bases to trimming and J lost 4 bases; unmatched junction nucleotides: 5. Germline V CDR1 and CDR2: LNHDA, SQIVND (reference sequence). The CDR3 has 16 residues. The clonotype was recovered from a person between 40 and 79 years old with oral cavity squamous cell carcinoma. Sequencing was performed on PBMCs, taken after nivolumab (anti-PD-1) treatment. J is TRBJ2-3 and V is TRBV19, with 14 bases fitting TRBD2. CDR3 residues: CASSPPTSGRADTQYF. CDR3 nucleotide sequence: TGTGCCAGTAGTCCCCCGACTAGCGGGAGGGCAGATACGCAGTATTTT.